This TCR beta chain comes out of a study of liver allograft versus peripheral blood T cells. Study-wide context: Peripheral blood of the recipients supplied T cell receptor repertoires that were compared with those in transplanted livers.

MiXCR, run by TCRdb on the reads, gives a single entry per CDR3 protein. Counted here are some 3,700 distinct CDR3 sequences, roughly 15% occurring once; the ten biggest clones make up around a fifth. Germline-derived CDR1 and CDR2 are KGHSH and LQKENI. Trimming stripped 3 bases from V and 7 bases from J, with 21 bases between. CDR3 length: 16 residues. This clonotype rates as medium-sized. The sequence was collected from a human patient who had a liver transplant. Some T cells may arise from the graft donor. V and J are TRBV18 and TRBJ1-2; a possible D gene is TRBD1 (6 bases). This CDR3 reads CASSPSDRALFGGYTF. The CDR3 DNA follows: TGTGCCAGCTCACCCTCGGACAGAGCCCTTTTCGGTGGCTACACCTTC.